This TCR beta chain was identified during a study of T-cell reconstitution after alpha-beta-depleted transplantation in children (dated by TCRdb to about 2016). Notes on the research overall: Using TCR repertoire profiling, the study followed T-cell immune reconstitution in a quantitative way in children after TCRalphabeta/CD19-depleted allogeneic hematopoietic cell transplantation.

The library was produced with PCR. The run used an Illumina HiSeq 2500. Molecular barcoding was employed in the preparation of TCR libraries, with unique molecular identifiers being used to normalize TCRbeta repertoire quantification. TCRdb redid the processing of the public reads, applying fastp at Q25 and MiXCR, and retained in-frame beta chains. Each CDR3 protein gets just one entry, which takes the most common genes and DNA from the rows behind it. The sample records about half a million distinct CDR3 sequences, around 12% of which are singletons. About 5.6% of the sample is in the top ten clones. In its sample, this clonotype was seen a few times. Which antigen it targets is not known. No base-level quality is on record; no much larger clone is a single base apart. Cut back by 0 bases and 5 bases, the V and J ends lie 19 bases apart. The cysteine opens and the phenylalanine closes a CDR3 of 17 amino acids. The CDR3 DNA has 51 bases and is translated from base 1. CDR1 and CDR2 are read off the germline V gene (reference sequence) as LNHNV and YYDKDF.

The sequenced sample was PBMCs from the stem cell graft donor, obtained from the stem cell graft. The receptor was isolated from a human donor who donated a stem cell graft to a child with combined immunodeficiency. The chain employs TRBV15 and TRBJ2-5; no D gene call is confident. The CDR3 has the sequence CATSRDLGTTTSETQYF. The DNA sequence is as follows: TGTGCCACCAGCAGAGATCTTGGTACAACAACGTCCGAGACCCAGTACTTC.